A single sample gave rise to the 9 T cell receptor beta chains below, sequenced in a study of blood T cell repertoires in COVID-19. Assay: immunoSEQ multiplex PCR; the TCRdb copy retains only in-frame clones and omits some. The table lists 200,000 to 250,000 clones, approximately 80% of them singletons. Sample: PBMCs or T cells enriched from blood (not recorded which). These receptors all stem from a man aged 40-49 years who had recovered from COVID-19.

The rearrangement joins TRBV6-5 to TRBJ2-7, with 8 bases identical to TRBD1. This CDR3 spans 14 amino acids. With V trimmed by 6 bases and J by 6 bases, 10 bases remained unmatched. Germline assignment: CDR1 MNHEY and CDR2 SVGAGI. The CDR3 loop is CASRGQAGLGEQYF. CDR3 DNA: TGTGCCAGCAGGGGACAGGCCGGGTTAGGCGAGCAGTACTTC.

V usage is TRBV5-1 and J usage is TRBJ1-5; TRBD1 aligns across 7 bases. The trim removed 4 bases at V and 4 bases at J, leaving 5 bases unmatched. This CDR3 has 14 residues. Germline CDR1 and CDR2: SGHRS and YFSETQ. Written as DNA, the CDR3 is TGCGCCAGCAGCCCAGGGACAGCTAATCAGCCCCAGCATTTT. Its protein is CASSPGTANQPQHF. The whole variable domain, filled in from reference TRBV5-1 and TRBJ1-5, reads KAGVTQTPRYLIKTRGQQVTLSCSPISGHRSVSWYQQTPGQGLQFLFEYFSETQRNKGNFPGRFSGRQFSNSRSEMNVSTLELGDSALYLCASSPGTANQPQHFGDGTRLSIL.

In DNA form, the CDR3 reads TGCAGCGTGGGGGGACAGGGGAACTATGGCTACACCTTC. Translating it yields CSVGGQGNYGYTF. The rearrangement links TRBV29-1 to TRBJ1-2; 10 positions match TRBD1. Germline lookup yields CDR1 SQVTM and CDR2 ANQGSEA. Losses at the gene ends were 6 bases for V and 2 bases for J; bases not matched to a gene: 3. The CDR3 contains 13 residues.

The chain employs TRBV5-6 and TRBJ1-1; 10 bases agree with TRBD1. Per the germline V gene, CDR1 is SGHDT and CDR2 is YYEEEE. The V and J ends lost 3 bases and 1 base, in that order; junction bases with no gene match: 9. This CDR3 comprises 17 residues. The CDR3, as DNA: TGTGCCAGCAGCTACCTGACAGGGGGCAATGGGAACACTGAAGCTTTCTTT. Encoded protein: CASSYLTGGNGNTEAFF.

The chain combines TRBV7-3 with TRBJ2-3; TRBD2 matches at 8 bases. CDR3 size: 19 residues. Trimming removed 5 bases from V and 4 bases from J; junction bases left unmatched: 20. Germline V gives CDR1 SGHTA, CDR2 FQGTGA. This chain's CDR3 is CASSPGVISGVFIPDTQYF. The CDR3 DNA reads TGTGCCAGCAGCCCCGGCGTGATTAGCGGGGTCTTTATCCCAGATACGCAGTATTTT.

The genes are TRBV19 and TRBJ2-7; D is possibly TRBD2 (7 bases). The V end was cut by 3 bases, the J end by 2 bases, with 11 bases between. The CDR3 runs 14 residues. The V gene's germline CDR1 is LNHDA and CDR2 SQIVND (reference sequence). The CDR3 loop reads CASSMGGGPYEQYF. CDR3 DNA sequence: TGTGCCAGTAGTATGGGAGGGGGTCCCTACGAGCAGTACTTC.

The chain couples TRBV5-5 to TRBJ1-2; D possibly corresponds to TRBD1 (5 bases). The CDR3 runs to 13 residues. Germline V gene sequence: CDR1 SGHKS, CDR2 YYEKEE (reference sequence). The V end was cut by 1 base, the J end by 4 bases, with 8 bases between. CDR3 sequence: CASSLRGGYGYTF. The CDR3 nucleotides read TGTGCCAGCAGCTTGCGGGGGGGCTATGGCTACACCTTC.

The chain couples TRBV2 to TRBJ1-4; maybe TRBD1 (5 bases). The CDR3 totals 14 residues. Germline-derived CDR1 and CDR2 are SNHLY and FYNNEI. Deletions cut 4 bases from V and 4 bases from J, with 10 bases between. The CDR3 sequence is CASSGRGDNEKLFF. CDR3 in DNA: TGTGCCAGCAGTGGGAGGGGAGATAATGAAAAACTGTTTTTT.

A note on this clone: One junction end does not reproduce the germline sequence, and a read error may be involved. The chain is built from TRBV5-1 and TRBJ2-7; 10 bases line up with TRBD1. The V gene's germline CDR1 is SGHRS and CDR2 YFSETQ. The CDR3 is 16 residues long. The CDR3 region has the DNA TGCGCCAGCAGCTTGGATTATGGGACAGGGGTATCACAATGCGACTTC. Protein sequence: CASSLDYGTGVSQCDF.